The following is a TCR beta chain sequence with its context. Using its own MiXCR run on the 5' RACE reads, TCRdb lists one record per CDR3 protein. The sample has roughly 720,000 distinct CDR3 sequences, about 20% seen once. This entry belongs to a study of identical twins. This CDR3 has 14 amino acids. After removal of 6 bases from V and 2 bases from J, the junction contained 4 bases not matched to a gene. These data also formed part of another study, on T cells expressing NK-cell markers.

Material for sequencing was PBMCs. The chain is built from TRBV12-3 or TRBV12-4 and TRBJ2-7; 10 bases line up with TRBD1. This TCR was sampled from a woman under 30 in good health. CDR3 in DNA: TGTGCCAGCAGGCCGGGACAGGGGCCCTACGAGCAGTACTTC. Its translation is CASRPGQGPYEQYF.